A selection of T cell receptor beta chains follows, all from one sample in a study of PD-1 blockade in mismatch repair-deficient tumors. Sequencing was performed with immunoSEQ multiplex PCR; in TCRdb, only in-frame clones are kept and a portion is missing. Of about 130,000 clones in the sample, about nine tenths were seen once. This specimen was peripheral blood, taken 72 weeks after starting pembrolizumab. The source of these receptors is an adult with mismatch repair-deficient cancer. Each CDR3 is given with its conserved first and last residue. A D gene is named only where the DNA matches it firmly. Where a row states a size, it is once, few, many or the class of an expanded clone; other rows omit it.

D,V,J,size,CDR3,DNA
NA,TRBV4-3,TRBJ2-4,NA,CASSQDRVAKNIQYF,TGCGCCAGCAGCCAAGACAGGGTAGCCAAAAACATTCAGTACTTC
TRBD1,TRBV6-6,TRBJ2-1,NA,CASSYPARGTGLKQFF,TGTGCCAGCAGTTACCCCGCCCGAGGGACAGGGTTGAAACAGTTCTTC
NA,TRBV15,TRBJ2-1,few,CATSRDFGEQFF,TGTGCCACCAGCAGAGATTTTGGAGAGCAGTTCTTC
NA,TRBV30,TRBJ2-7,NA,CAWSVGLGVEQYF,TGTGCCTGGAGTGTAGGGCTGGGGGTCGAGCAGTACTTC
TRBD2,TRBV7-9,TRBJ2-7,NA,CASSSRLAGGSPPPYEQYF,TGTGCCAGCAGCTCACGACTAGCGGGAGGTTCACCCCCTCCCTACGAGCAGTACTTC
NA,TRBV5-4,TRBJ1-4,NA,CASSNLRATNEKLFF,TGTGCCAGCAGTAACCTTCGGGCGACTAATGAAAAACTGTTTTTT
TRBD1,TRBV29-1,TRBJ2-4,NA,CSAFTGQGAEELAKNIQYF,TGCAGCGCGTTTACGGGACAGGGGGCGGAAGAACTAGCCAAAAACATTCAGTACTTC
NA,TRBV27,TRBJ2-2,NA,CASSLQGYTGELFF,TGTGCCAGCAGTTTACAGGGGTACACCGGGGAGCTGTTTTTT
TRBD2,TRBV4-1,TRBJ2-3,once,CASSQELAGGSDTQYF,TGCGCCAGCAGCCAAGAGCTAGCGGGAGGATCAGATACGCAGTATTTT
NA,TRBV7-6,TRBJ2-5,NA,CASSLAQETQYF,TGTGCCAGCAGCTTAGCGCAAGAGACCCAGTACTTC
TRBD2,TRBV4-3,TRBJ2-1,NA,CASSQGLTSGNEQFF,TGCGCCAGCAGCCAAGGCTTAACTAGCGGGAATGAGCAGTTCTTC
TRBD2,TRBV10-3,TRBJ2-7,NA,CAISVAGELYEQYF,TGTGCCATCAGTGTAGCGGGAGAGCTCTACGAGCAGTACTTC
NA,TRBV15,TRBJ2-7,NA,CATSRERRNEQYF,TGTGCCACCAGCAGAGAACGACGCAACGAGCAGTACTTC
TRBD2,TRBV28,TRBJ2-7,NA,CASKMRIAGGVYEQYF,TGTGCCAGCAAAATGAGAATAGCGGGAGGAGTGTACGAGCAGTACTTC